A single sample gave rise to the 32 T cell receptor beta chains below, sequenced in a study of T cells in Graves' hyperthyroidism and ophthalmopathy. Researchers took RNA transcripts and amplified the TCR beta CDR3 regions from them. Initially, a first-round RT-PCR of the TCR CDR3 employed the HTBI primer set. TCRdb used MiXCR to reprocess the multiplex PCR reads, holding one entry per CDR3 protein. The table has approximately 370,000 distinct CDR3 sequences, about a sixth seen once. Material for sequencing was blood. These receptors all stem from a young woman with Graves' hyperthyroidism that later progressed to Graves' ophthalmopathy.

Concerning this clonotype: This sequence may be a read error, since a much larger clone differs from it by one base. V is TRBV5-5 and J is TRBJ1-5; possible D gene TRBD1, 5 bases. Trimming pared 5 bases from V and 6 bases from J, leaving 18 bases between. Per germline, CDR1 SGHKS and CDR2 YYEKEE (reference sequence). CDR3 size: 15 residues. This CDR3 is CASSLHQGGSQPQHF. The CDR3 region has the DNA TGTGCCAGCAGTCTTCACCAGGGAGGGAGTCAGCCCCAGCATTTT.

This clonotype has at least ten counts. The chain employs TRBV30 and TRBJ2-3; D remains ambiguous. The CDR3 has 14 amino acids. Germline-derived CDR1 and CDR2 are GTSNPN and SVGIG (reference sequence). Deletions cut 5 bases from V and 1 base from J, with 13 bases between. The DNA for the CDR3 is TGTGCCTGGGAGATGGTCGACCGCACAGATACGCAGTATTTT. Translating it yields CAWEMVDRTDTQYF.

This clonotype was counted at least ten times. The chain links TRBV28 to TRBJ1-1, with 8 bases that match TRBD1. The CDR3 totals 15 residues. V lost 0 bases and J lost 6; bases outside the gene matches: 6. The germline V gene has CDR1 MDHEN and CDR2 SYDVKM. Written as DNA, the CDR3 is TGTGCCAGCAGTTTATGCGTCGCAGGGGGCCCTGAAGCTTTCTTT. Translation gives CASSLCVAGGPEAFF.

This clonotype appeared a few times. The CDR3 region has the DNA TGCGCCAGCAGCCAAGACGGGGGTAGGGAAGCTTTCTTT. Translation: CASSQDGGREAFF. The chain is built from TRBV4-1 and TRBJ1-1; D perhaps matches TRBD1 (5 bases). Germline V gene lookup returns CDR1 MGHRA and CDR2 YSYEKL. This CDR3 is built from 13 residues. The ends were cut back, 0 bases at V and 8 bases at J, with 10 bases in the middle.

At least ten counts were recorded for this clonotype. The V and J genes are TRBV9 and TRBJ2-7; 13 positions match TRBD2. The germline CDR1 and CDR2 sequences are SGDLS and YYNGEE. The V gene end was trimmed by 2 bases and the J gene end by 2 bases; junction bases not matched to a gene: 4. The CDR3 totals 16 residues. CDR3 residues: CASSVGTSGTPYEQYF. The CDR3 nucleotides read TGTGCCAGCAGCGTTGGGACTAGCGGGACCCCCTACGAGCAGTACTTC. The variable domain in full, completed from reference TRBV9 and TRBJ2-7, reads DSGVTQTPKHLITATGQRVTLRCSPRSGDLSVYWYQQSLDQGLQFLIQYYNGEERAKGNILERFSAQQFPDLHSELNLSSLELGDSALYFCASSVGTSGTPYEQYFGPGTRLTVT.

This clonotype came up many times. The chain is built from TRBV20-1 and TRBJ1-5; D might be TRBD1 (6 bases). V lost 2 bases and J lost 6, with 11 bases in between. The CDR3 extends over 13 amino acids. Germline values: CDR1 DFQATT, CDR2 SNEGSKA (reference sequence). The CDR3 region has the DNA TGCAGTGCTAGACAGGGGTTTTCTCAGCCCCAGCATTTT. This gives the protein CSARQGFSQPQHF.

This clonotype occurred many times. The V and J genes are TRBV3-1 and TRBJ2-1; D not resolved. Trimming stripped 4 bases from V and 3 bases from J, with 13 bases between. The CDR3 length is 15 residues. Germline V CDR1 and CDR2: LGHDT, YNNKEL (reference sequence). CDR3 region: CASSPSRASYNEQFF. CDR3 bases: TGTGCCAGCAGCCCCTCACGCGCTAGCTACAATGAGCAGTTCTTC.

There are many counts of this clonotype. V and J are TRBV6-5 and TRBJ2-1; D is unresolved. V was shortened by 2 bases and J by 2 bases, with 4 bases between the two germline ends. The CDR3 has 13 amino acids. From germline, CDR1 is MNHEY and CDR2 SVGAGI. The CDR3 loop reads CASSYRPYNEQFF. The CDR3, as DNA: TGTGCCAGCAGTTACCGTCCCTACAATGAGCAGTTCTTC.

This clonotype was counted at least ten times. The rearrangement uses TRBV6-2 or TRBV6-3 and TRBJ2-7; D could derive from TRBD1 or TRBD2 (5 bases each). Looked up from germline, CDR1 is MNHEY and CDR2 is SVGEGT. V was pared by 0 bases and J by 3 bases, with 9 bases between. This CDR3 is built from 14 residues. The CDR3 sequence is CASSYSLGGYEQYF. CDR3 coding DNA: TGTGCCAGCAGTTACTCTCTTGGGGGCTACGAGCAGTACTTC.

This clonotype was counted at least ten times. This chain uses TRBV3-1 with TRBJ2-1, with 8 nucleotides matching TRBD1. The CDR3 totals 16 residues. Germline V CDR1 and CDR2: LGHDT, YNNKEL (reference sequence). After removal of 1 base from V and 5 bases from J, the junction contained 7 bases not matched to a gene. The CDR3: CASSQGPGQANNEQFF. CDR3 nucleotide sequence: TGTGCCAGCAGCCAAGGTCCGGGACAGGCTAACAATGAGCAGTTCTTC.

This clonotype was found many times. This chain uses TRBV20-1 with TRBJ2-7, with D possibly being TRBD1 (6 bases). CDR1 and CDR2 from the germline V gene are DFQATT and SNEGSKA (reference sequence). This CDR3 is 15 amino acids long. V gave up 1 base and J gave up 6 bases, with 19 bases separating them. The CDR3 nucleotides are TGCAGTGCTAGAGCCCGACAGGTTCCCAACTCCGAGCAGTACTTC. Its translation is CSARARQVPNSEQYF.

This clonotype was seen ten or more times. V gene TRBV27 combines with J gene TRBJ1-6; D unclear. Trimming shortened V by 5 bases and J by 10 bases, and 18 bases separated the two germline ends. The CDR3 is 15 residues long. Germline CDR1 MNHEY, CDR2 SMNVEV (reference sequence). CDR3 DNA sequence: TGTGCCAGCAGTCTAGCCACCGGGAGAGGATCACCCCTCCACTTT. This translates into CASSLATGRGSPLHF.

This chain connects TRBV5-4 to TRBJ1-2; 10 positions agree with TRBD1. The junction had 8 bases not matched to a gene; V was cut back by 4 bases and J by 5 bases. Per the germline V gene, CDR1 is SGHNT and CDR2 is YYREEE (reference sequence). The CDR3 has 15 residues. This CDR3 is CASSPGTGASYGYTF. The CDR3 DNA sequence: TGTGCCAGCAGCCCCGGGACAGGGGCGAGTTATGGCTACACCTTC.

This clonotype was detected many times. This chain connects TRBV20-1 to TRBJ2-6; D gene ambiguous. The CDR3 is 19 amino acids. With 0 bases removed from V and 1 base from J, the gap between germline ends came to 19 bases. Germline-derived CDR1 and CDR2 are DFQATT and SNEGSKA (reference sequence). Here the CDR3 DNA reads TGCAGTGCTAGAGATCTCGTGGCAGGAGTACCGTCTGGGGCCAACGTCCTGACTTTC. Translating gives CSARDLVAGVPSGANVLTF.

The chain links TRBV5-6 to TRBJ1-6; TRBD1 is a possible D gene (6 bases). The CDR3 is made up of 14 amino acids. The germline V gene has CDR1 SGHDT and CDR2 YYEEEE. V was cut by 3 bases and J by 13 bases, with 17 bases left in between. DNA of the CDR3: TGTGCCAGCAGCTGGGGGCAGGACCTAGCGCCCCTCCACTTT. Its translation: CASSWGQDLAPLHF. The full variable domain, its missing parts supplied by reference TRBV5-6 and TRBJ1-6, is DAGVTQSPTHLIKTRGQQVTLRCSPKSGHDTVSWYQQALGQGPQFIFQYYEEEERQRGNFPDRFSGHQFPNYSSELNVNALLLGDSALYLCASSWGQDLAPLHFGNGTRLTVT.

There are many counts of this clonotype. The rearrangement links TRBV11-2 to TRBJ2-2, with 7 bases matching TRBD1. With V trimmed by 5 bases and J by 5 bases, 2 bases remained unmatched. From germline, CDR1 is SGHAT and CDR2 FQNNGV. This CDR3 is built from 13 residues. The CDR3 is CASSAGGTGELFF. CDR3 in DNA: TGTGCCAGCAGCGCAGGGGGAACCGGGGAGCTGTTTTTT.

The V call is TRBV19, the J call TRBJ2-5; D unclear. This CDR3 has 13 amino acids. Germline CDR1 reads LNHDA; CDR2 reads SQIVND (reference sequence). V was clipped by 3 bases and J by 0 bases, with 5 bases between them. CDR3 loop: CASSIVHQETQYF. The CDR3 DNA sequence: TGTGCCAGTAGTATCGTCCACCAAGAGACCCAGTACTTC.

The chain employs TRBV5-1 and TRBJ2-2, with D maybe TRBD2 (5 bases). CDR3 length: 16 residues. V was pared by 1 base and J by 4 bases, with 14 bases between. Germline CDR1 reads SGHRS; CDR2 reads YFSETQ. The CDR3 region has the DNA TGCGCCAGCAGCTTGTGGTCATTCGGAGGCACCGGGGAGCTGTTTTTT. The encoded protein is CASSLWSFGGTGELFF.

The table lists this clonotype with many counts. The chain links TRBV12-3 or TRBV12-4 to TRBJ2-1, with TRBD1 matching over 7 bases. This CDR3 has 15 amino acids. V was pared by 4 bases and J by 5 bases, with 8 bases of the junction left unmatched. In nucleotides, the CDR3 is TGTGCCAGCAGTTCCGACAGGGAATTCCACAATGAGCAGTTCTTC. As protein: CASSSDREFHNEQFF.

The gene calls are TRBV7-9 and TRBJ2-1; 8 bases map to TRBD2. Losses at the gene ends were 4 bases for V and 0 bases for J; bases not matched to a gene: 8. The CDR3 has 17 residues. The germline V gene encodes CDR1 SEHNR and CDR2 FQNEAQ (reference sequence). CDR3 amino acids: CASSSTSGRSSYNEQFF. CDR3 coding DNA: TGTGCCAGCAGCTCCACTAGCGGCCGGAGCTCCTACAATGAGCAGTTCTTC.

This clonotype was recorded once. A junction boundary mismatches the germline segment, possibly from a read error. The rearrangement links TRBV6-4 to TRBJ2-1; unclear D gene. This CDR3 contains 15 residues. The germline V gene encodes CDR1 MRHNA and CDR2 SNTAGT. The CDR3: CAILDSKTLYHEQFF. In nucleotides, the CDR3 is TGTGCCATCCTAGACTCGAAAACCCTCTACCATGAGCAGTTCTTC.

The table lists this clonotype with many counts. V gene TRBV7-2 combines with J gene TRBJ2-7; 9 positions match TRBD2. After removal of 1 base from V and 2 bases from J, the junction contained 15 bases not matched to a gene. Germline assignment: CDR1 SGHTA and CDR2 FQGNSA. CDR3 size: 19 residues. DNA for the CDR3: TGTGCCAGCAGCTTAGAGGGTGTCCTAGCGGGATTTAGCGCCTACGAGCAGTACTTC. Its protein product is CASSLEGVLAGFSAYEQYF.

This clonotype has at least ten counts. The CDR3 here is CASSIVRDSGNTIYF. The CDR3 nucleotides read TGTGCCAGTAGTATTGTACGGGACTCTGGAAACACCATATATTTT. The V and J genes are TRBV19 and TRBJ1-3; D ambiguous. Trimming removed 3 bases from V and 0 bases from J, with 9 bases in between. This CDR3 spans 15 amino acids. From germline, CDR1 is LNHDA and CDR2 SQIVND (reference sequence).

About this clonotype: A read error may explain this, as a much larger clone is one base away. The chain links TRBV5-5 to TRBJ2-2, with D uncertain. CDR1 SGHKS and CDR2 YYEKEE come from the germline V gene (reference sequence). Trimming removed 4 bases at V and 5 bases at J, with 15 bases between. The CDR3 runs to 15 residues. The CDR3 nucleotides are TGTGCCAGCAGCGTATTCACTGTCGGAACCGGGGAGCTGTTTTTT. This sequence encodes CASSVFTVGTGELFF. Variable domain in full (rest from reference TRBV5-5 and TRBJ2-2): DAGVTQSPTHLIKTRGQQVTLRCSPISGHKSVSWYQQVLGQGPQFIFQYYEKEERGRGNFPDRFSARQFPNYSSELNVNALLLGDSALYLCASSVFTVGTGELFFGEGSRLTVL.

This clonotype has ten or more counts. The V and J genes are TRBV2 and TRBJ2-7, with D maybe TRBD1 (5 bases). Deletions cut 7 bases from V and 0 bases from J, with 10 bases between. The CDR3 consists of 13 residues. CDR1 and CDR2 from the germline V gene are SNHLY and FYNNEI. The CDR3 DNA is TGTGCCAGCAATCAGGGTTACTCCTACGAGCAGTACTTC. Its protein is CASNQGYSYEQYF.

This clonotype occurred once. The chain employs TRBV15 and TRBJ1-1, with D unclear. This CDR3 region has 15 residues. Trimming took off 1 base at V and 0 bases at J, with 9 bases between the two ends. Germline assignment: CDR1 LNHNV and CDR2 YYDKDF (reference sequence). The DNA of the CDR3 is TGTGCCACCAGCAGAGGGGGATACCTGAACACTGAAGCTTTCTTT. This translates into CATSRGGYLNTEAFF.

V is TRBV29-1 and J is TRBJ2-3, with 14 bases identical to TRBD2. The CDR3 contains 17 residues. Germline CDR1 and CDR2: SQVTM and ANQGSEA. Unmatched junction bases numbered 10, after V lost 6 bases and J lost 2 bases. The CDR3 sequence: CSVKGLAGEGATDTQYF. In DNA, the CDR3 is TGCAGCGTCAAGGGACTAGCGGGGGAAGGGGCCACAGATACGCAGTATTTT.

There are a few counts of this clonotype. The genes are TRBV20-1 and TRBJ1-5, with D possibly matching TRBD1 (5 bases). The CDR3 extends over 14 amino acids. CDR1 is DFQATT and CDR2 is SNEGSKA in the germline V gene (reference sequence). V lost 5 bases and J 4 bases, leaving 15 bases between the germline ends. The CDR3 bases are TGCAGTGCTGAGACGGGACGGAGGAATCAGCCCCAGCATTTT. Translating gives CSAETGRRNQPQHF.

A word on this clonotype: Just one base apart from a much larger clone, this may be a read error. This chain connects TRBV20-1 to TRBJ2-1, with D possibly TRBD1 on 6 matching bases. The assigned J gene may be wrong: the sequence end matches TRBJ2-7 better. The germline V gene encodes CDR1 DFQATT and CDR2 SNEGSKA (reference sequence). This CDR3 comprises 14 residues. The DNA for the CDR3 is TGCAGTGCTACCCCGGACAGAAGGCTCAATGAGCAGTACTTC. Translation gives CSATPDRRLNEQYF.

This clonotype was detected many times. The chain carries TRBV30 and TRBJ1-6, with D perhaps matching TRBD1 (6 bases). This CDR3 has 13 amino acids. CDR1 is GTSNPN and CDR2 is SVGIG in the germline V gene (reference sequence). V gave up 4 bases and J gave up 10 bases, with 14 bases separating them. The CDR3 region is CAWMGQGFSPLHF. In nucleotides, the CDR3 is TGTGCCTGGATGGGGCAGGGGTTCTCACCCCTCCACTTT.

This clonotype was seen many times. The chain links TRBV7-2 to TRBJ2-5; tentatively, D is TRBD2 (6 bases). Germline V gives CDR1 SGHTA, CDR2 FQGNSA. Trimming pared 1 base from V and 5 bases from J, leaving 11 bases between. The CDR3 loop spans 14 amino acids. This chain's CDR3 is CASSLVRREETQYF. CDR3 DNA sequence: TGTGCCAGCAGCTTAGTGCGCCGGGAGGAGACCCAGTACTTC.

The chain links TRBV11-2 to TRBJ2-2, with unresolved D. CDR1 and CDR2 (germline): SGHAT, FQNNGV. This CDR3 has 15 residues. Trimming took 6 bases from V and 4 from J, leaving 15 bases between them. CDR3 DNA: TGTGCCAGCAGATATAGTGAATTGGGCACCGGGGAGCTGTTTTTT. This encodes CASRYSELGTGELFF.